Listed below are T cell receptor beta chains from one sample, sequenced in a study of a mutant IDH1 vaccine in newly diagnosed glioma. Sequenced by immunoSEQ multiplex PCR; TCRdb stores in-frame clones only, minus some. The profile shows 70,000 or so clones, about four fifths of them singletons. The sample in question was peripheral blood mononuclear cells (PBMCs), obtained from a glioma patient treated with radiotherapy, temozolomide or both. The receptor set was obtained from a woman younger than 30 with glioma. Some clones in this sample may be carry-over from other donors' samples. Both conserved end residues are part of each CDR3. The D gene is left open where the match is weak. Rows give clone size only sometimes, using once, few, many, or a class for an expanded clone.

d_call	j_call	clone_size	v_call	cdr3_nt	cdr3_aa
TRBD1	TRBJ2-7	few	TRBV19	TGTGCCAGTAGTACCTCGGGACAGGGCTACGAGCAGTACTTC	CASSTSGQGYEQYF
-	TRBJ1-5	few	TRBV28	TGTGCCAGCAAGGAGAGTACAGCGTCCTTTGAGCCCCAGCATTTT	CASKESTASFEPQHF
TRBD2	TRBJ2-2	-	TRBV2	TGTGCCAGCGTCATTCCGGGACTAGCGGGAACTGGGGAGCTGTTTTTT	CASVIPGLAGTGELFF
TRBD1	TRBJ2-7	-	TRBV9	TGTGCCAGCAGCGGGACAGGGTACGAGCAGTACTTC	CASSGTGYEQYF
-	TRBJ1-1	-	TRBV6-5	TGTGCCAGCAGTTACGATAACGGATTGAACACTGAAGCTTTCTTT	CASSYDNGLNTEAFF
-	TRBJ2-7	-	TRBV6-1	TGTGCCAGCAGTGAACAATCCTACGAGCAGTACTTC	CASSEQSYEQYF
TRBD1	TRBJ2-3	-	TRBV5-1	TGCGCCAGCAGCTTGGGGACAGGAAGAGATACGCAGTATTTT	CASSLGTGRDTQYF
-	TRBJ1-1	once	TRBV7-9	TGTGCCAGCAGCCCGGAGGGGGAGGGGCAAGCTTTCTTT	CASSPEGEGQAFF
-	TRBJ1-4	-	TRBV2	TGTGCCAGCAGTGGGATTTGGGGGTTCGGTGAAAAACTGTTTTTT	CASSGIWGFGEKLFF
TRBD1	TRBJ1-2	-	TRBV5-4	TGTGCCAGCAGCCTTGGACAGGGGGCGAGCTACACCTTC	CASSLGQGASYTF
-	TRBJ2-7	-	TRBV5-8	TGTGCCAGCAGCTTGGAACAGGACGCCGCTGACGAGCAGTACTTC	CASSLEQDAADEQYF
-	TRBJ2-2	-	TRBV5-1	TGCGCCAGCAGCTTGGCCGCACTAGCGAACACCGGGGAGCTGTTTTTT	CASSLAALANTGELFF
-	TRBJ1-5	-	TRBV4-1	TGCGCCAGCAGCCCAACGGGGGGCAGTCAGCCCCAGCATTTT	CASSPTGGSQPQHF
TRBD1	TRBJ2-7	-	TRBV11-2	TGTGCCAGCAGCTCCTCGGTGCAGGGGGCCTACGAGCAGTACTTC	CASSSSVQGAYEQYF
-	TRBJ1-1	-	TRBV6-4	TGTGCCAGCAGTGAAAAGAGGTACACTGAAGCTTTCTTT	CASSEKRYTEAFF
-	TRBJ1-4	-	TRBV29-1	TGCAGCGTTGTGGGGTTCGGGAGTGAAAAACTGTTTTTT	CSVVGFGSEKLFF
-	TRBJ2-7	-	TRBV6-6	TGTGCCAGCAGTTACGTGGGTAGCTCCTACGAGCAGTACTTC	CASSYVGSSYEQYF
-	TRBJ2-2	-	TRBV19	TGTGCCAGTATGGACCCAACCGGGGAGCTGTTTTTT	CASMDPTGELFF
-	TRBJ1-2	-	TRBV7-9	TGTGCCAGCAGCTTAGCGCCCCGTTATGGCTACACCTTC	CASSLAPRYGYTF
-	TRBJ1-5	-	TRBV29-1	TGCAGCGTTGCTAACGGGAATCAGCCCCAGCATTTT	CSVANGNQPQHF
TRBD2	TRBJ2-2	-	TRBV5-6	TGTGCCAGCAGCCTGCCGGGGGGCACCGGGGAGCTGTTTTTT	CASSLPGGTGELFF
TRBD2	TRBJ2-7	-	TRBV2	TGTGCCAGCAGTGGGGGGGGCTACGAGCAGTACTTC	CASSGGGYEQYF
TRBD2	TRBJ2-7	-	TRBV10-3	TGTGCCATCAGTGGGACCACCGGAGCGGGAGACCCCTACGAGCAGTACTTC	CAISGTTGAGDPYEQYF
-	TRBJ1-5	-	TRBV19	TGTGCCAGTAGTCTTAGGACAGCTGATCAGCCCCAGCATTTT	CASSLRTADQPQHF
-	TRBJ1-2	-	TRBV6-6	TGTGCCAGCAGTTCTGGGGGGTTTAACTATGGCTACACCTTC	CASSSGGFNYGYTF
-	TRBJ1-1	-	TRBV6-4	TGTGCCAGCAGCGAGGACAGCAACACTGAAGCTTTCTTT	CASSEDSNTEAFF
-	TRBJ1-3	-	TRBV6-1	TGTGCCAGCAGCGACCTACGTAGCTCTGGAAACACCATATATTTT	CASSDLRSSGNTIYF
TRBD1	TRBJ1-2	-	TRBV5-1	TGCGCCAGCAGCGCCCGGACAGGGGATGGCTACACCTTC	CASSARTGDGYTF
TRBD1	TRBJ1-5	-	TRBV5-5	TGTGCCAGCAGCGGGACAGGCGATCAGCCCCAGCATTTT	CASSGTGDQPQHF